This TCR beta chain was identified during a study of blood T cell repertoires in COVID-19. As for the study in general: T cells, B-cell-depleted T cells, or PBMCs provided the cDNA or gDNA that served as material.

This table comes from immunoSEQ multiplex PCR, and its TCRdb copy is limited to in-frame clones, with some not included. The sample includes tens of thousands of clones, 82% of them seen just once. The CDR3 has 16 residues. The ends lost 3 bases at V and 4 bases at J; junction bases unmatched: 7. The V gene's germline CDR1 is SNHLY and CDR2 FYNNEI. The sample was peripheral blood. This receptor was identified in a woman of 80 years or more with acute or convalescent COVID-19. This sequence joins TRBV2 and TRBJ2-2, with 8 bases fitting TRBD1. CDR3 loop: CASSDTGGPGTGELFF. CDR3 sequence (DNA): TGTGCCAGCAGTGATACAGGGGGGCCGGGCACCGGGGAGCTGTTTTTT.